The clone carrying this TCR beta chain was detected ten times or more. Germline CDR1 LNHDA, CDR2 SQIVND (reference sequence). The CDR3 sequence is 14 residues long. V shed 0 bases and J shed 5 bases, with 7 bases lying between them. The sample belongs to a study of Graves' ophthalmopathy and Graves' hyperthyroidism. Amplification targeted the TCR beta CDR3 regions, with RNA transcripts as the source material. RT-PCR with HTBI primers came first, then second-round multiplex PCR. Each CDR3 protein gets one entry after TCRdb re-called the multiplex PCR reads with MiXCR. The top ten hold about 1.6% of the sample, which has about 370,000 distinct CDR3 sequences, 15% to 20% seen once.

Sequences were obtained from peripheral blood. The chain has TRBV19 and TRBJ2-2, with D uncertain. The clonotype originates from a woman younger than 30 with Graves' ophthalmopathy. CDR3: CASSIDLSTGELFF. CDR3 bases: TGTGCCAGTAGTATAGATCTAAGTACCGGGGAGCTGTTTTTT.